This TCR beta chain was observed in a study of blood T cell repertoires in COVID-19. The wider study: Samples taken during acute and convalescent COVID-19 were collected in the United States, Italy and Spain.

Trimming stripped 8 bases from V and 1 base from J, with 12 bases between. Germline CDR1 MNHEY, CDR2 SVGAGI. The CDR3 covers 14 residues. One Seattle source followed patients from active infection through their disease course. Sequenced by immunoSEQ multiplex PCR; TCRdb stores in-frame clones only, minus some. Among about 160,000 clones listed, about 80% were seen once. The chain combines TRBV6-5 with TRBJ2-4; D possibly corresponds to TRBD1 (6 bases). The receptor was derived from a woman in her thirties or forties with COVID-19, enrolled during active disease. Sequenced material: peripheral blood. The CDR3, as DNA: TGTGCCAGCTGGGGGCTGCGGGCCAAAAACATTCAGTACTTC. It is translated as CASWGLRAKNIQYF.